The following is a T cell receptor (beta chain) sequence with its context. This sample stems from a study of blood T cell repertoires in COVID-19. The CDR3 has 13 residues. The V and J ends lost 3 bases and 2 bases respectively, with 9 bases between them. The germline V gene has CDR1 SQVTM and CDR2 ANQGSEA. Produced via immunoSEQ multiplex PCR; TCRdb's table is partial and in-frame only. This sample has 240,000 or so clones, with 75% to 90% found just once. The chain joins TRBV29-1 to TRBJ2-3; possibly TRBD1 for D (6 bases). The origin of this receptor is a man aged 40-55 years who had recovered from COVID-19. Sequenced sample: PBMCs or T cells enriched from blood (not recorded which). This CDR3 reads CSVEDRNTDTQYF. Written as DNA, the CDR3 is TGCAGCGTTGAGGACAGAAACACAGATACGCAGTATTTT.